What follows are 28 T cell receptor beta chains derived from one specimen sequenced in a study of Tregs in tolerant kidney transplant recipients. Using immunoSEQ multiplex PCR, the repertoire was profiled, and TCRdb retains in-frame clones only, with some absent. The data contain 69,000 or so clones, around nine tenths of them singletons. Sequencing used CD4+ T cells from blood, obtained before the transplant. These receptors were obtained from a human donor who received a combined kidney and bone marrow transplant.

This clone came up a few times. The chain carries TRBV29-1 and TRBJ2-7, with a tentative D call TRBD2 (5 bases). The CDR3 covers 14 residues. V gave up 0 bases and J gave up 6 bases, with 15 bases separating them. The V gene's germline CDR1 is SQVTM and CDR2 ANQGSEA. The CDR3, as DNA: TGCAGCGTTGAAGATGGTTGGCCCGGAGGCGAGCAGTACTTC. Its translation: CSVEDGWPGGEQYF.

CDR3 loop: CATSAADGTEAFF. CDR3 in DNA: TGTGCCACCTCGGCGGCGGATGGCACTGAAGCTTTCTTT. The chain is built from TRBV28 and TRBJ1-1, with unresolved D. CDR1 MDHEN and CDR2 SYDVKM come from the germline V gene. V lost 10 bases and J lost 4, with 16 bases in between. The CDR3 contains 13 residues. The variable domain in full, with the rest retrieved from reference TRBV28 and TRBJ1-1, is DVKVTQSSRYLVKRTGEKVFLECVQDMDHENMFWYRQDPGLGLRLIYFSYDVKMKEKGDIPEGYSVSREKKERFSLILESASTNQTSMYLCATSAADGTEAFFGQGTRLTVV.

The chain recombines TRBV4-1 with TRBJ2-3; TRBD1 agrees at 9 bases. Trimming cost V 0 bases and J 4 bases; bases outside gene matches: 8. Per germline, CDR1 MGHRA and CDR2 YSYEKL. The CDR3 runs 17 residues. CDR3 sequence reads: CASSQDRGTGPADTQYF. In nucleotides, the CDR3 is TGCGCCAGCAGCCAAGATCGGGGGACAGGGCCCGCAGATACGCAGTATTTT.

This clone has just one count. The chain employs TRBV6-1 and TRBJ2-4; the D is unclear. Germline V gives CDR1 MNHNS, CDR2 SASEGT. V lost 4 bases and J 0 bases, leaving 10 bases between the germline ends. The CDR3 runs to 15 residues. CDR3 nucleotides: TGTGCCAGCAGTGGACTGGCACTAGCCAAAAACATTCAGTACTTC. Translated: CASSGLALAKNIQYF.

The count of this clone is one. The chain recombines TRBV28 with TRBJ1-5; unclear D gene. Germline-derived CDR1 and CDR2 are MDHEN and SYDVKM. The V and J ends lost 5 bases and 4 bases respectively, with 9 bases between them. The CDR3 has 13 amino acids. The CDR3 nucleotides read TGTGCCAGCAGTCCTGGAGGAAATCAGCCCCAGCATTTT. It codes for CASSPGGNQPQHF.

This rearrangement joins TRBV28 to TRBJ2-3, with 10 bases fitting TRBD2. Trimming at V came to 4 bases and at J to 3 bases, leaving 7 bases not matched to a gene. This CDR3 comprises 16 residues. Per the germline V gene, CDR1 is MDHEN and CDR2 is SYDVKM. The CDR3 sequence: CASSSPSGRGTDTQYF. In nucleotides, the CDR3 is TGTGCCAGCAGTTCCCCCAGCGGGAGGGGAACAGATACGCAGTATTTT.

The chain joins TRBV6-5 to TRBJ2-7, with 8 bases that match TRBD1. V lost 5 bases to trimming and J lost 5 bases; unmatched junction nucleotides: 5. Germline values: CDR1 MNHEY, CDR2 SVGAGI. The CDR3 is 13 residues long. CDR3 sequence reads: CASSPQGAHEQYF. In DNA form, the CDR3 reads TGTGCCAGCAGTCCCCAGGGGGCCCACGAGCAGTACTTC.

This rearrangement joins TRBV19 to TRBJ2-3, with 7 bases aligning to TRBD1. V lost 2 bases to trimming and J lost 4 bases; unmatched junction nucleotides: 3. The CDR3 covers 14 residues. Germline V CDR1 and CDR2: LNHDA, SQIVND (reference sequence). CDR3 in DNA: TGTGCCAGTAGTATACGGCAGGGGGCAGATACGCAGTATTTT. Translated: CASSIRQGADTQYF.

J is TRBJ2-3 and V is TRBV6-6; 11 bases align to TRBD1. The CDR3 covers 15 residues. Germline CDR1 MNHNY, CDR2 SVGAGI (reference sequence). V gave up 2 bases and J gave up 4 bases; unmatched junction bases: 2. Written as DNA, the CDR3 is TGTGCCAGCAGTTACGAGGGACAGGGGGCAGATACGCAGTATTTT. It specifies CASSYEGQGADTQYF.

The V and J genes are TRBV11-3 and TRBJ2-7, with 11 positions matching TRBD2. Germline lookup yields CDR1 SGHNT and CDR2 YENEEA. The CDR3 loop spans 15 amino acids. Unmatched junction bases numbered 3, after V lost 0 bases and J lost 5 bases. In DNA form, the CDR3 reads TGTGCCAGCAGCTTAGATCAGACTAGCGGGAACGAGCAGTACTTC. It specifies CASSLDQTSGNEQYF.

Only one count was recorded for this clone. This chain joins TRBV5-1 and TRBJ2-7; 8 nucleotides line up with TRBD1. The CDR3 extends over 13 amino acids. Germline-derived CDR1 and CDR2 are SGHRS and YFSETQ. V shed 3 bases and J 9 bases; nucleotides not matched to a gene: 8. The CDR3 protein is CASSSRGDRGQYF. CDR3 sequence (DNA): TGCGCCAGCAGCTCGAGGGGCGACAGGGGGCAGTACTTC.

The V call is TRBV18, the J call TRBJ2-5, with a possible D match to TRBD1 (5 bases). Germline-derived CDR1 and CDR2 are KGHSH and LQKENI. V lost 7 bases and J lost 5, with 14 bases in between. This CDR3 has 13 amino acids. CDR3 region: CASFYDSGETQYF. The CDR3 DNA follows: TGTGCCAGCTTTTACGACAGTGGGGAGACCCAGTACTTC.

The chain uses TRBV5-1 and TRBJ2-1, with D possibly TRBD1 on 5 matching bases. CDR3 length equals 14 residues. Trimming cost V 6 bases and J 7 bases, with 17 bases left between them. Germline V gives CDR1 SGHRS, CDR2 YFSETQ. The CDR3 reads CASTAQTVSNEQFF. As DNA, the CDR3 is TGCGCCAGCACTGCACAGACAGTCTCTAATGAGCAGTTCTTC.

V is TRBV7-2 and J is TRBJ2-2; no clear D. The germline CDR1 and CDR2 sequences are SGHTA and FQGNSA. There are 15 residues in the CDR3. V was clipped by 2 bases and J by 0 bases, with 7 bases between them. In DNA, the CDR3 is TGTGCCAGCAGCTTAAAGCGTACGAACACCGGGGAGCTGTTTTTT. As protein: CASSLKRTNTGELFF.

The chain links TRBV10-3 to TRBJ1-4, with 7 bases identical to TRBD1. The V gene end was trimmed by 2 bases and the J gene end by 4 bases; junction bases not matched to a gene: 7. The CDR3 totals 16 residues. Germline CDR1 reads ENHRY; CDR2 reads SYGVKD. The CDR3 nucleotides read TGTGCCATCAGTGAGACCAGGGGGAGTATTAATGAAAAACTGTTTTTT. Translation gives CAISETRGSINEKLFF.

The chain joins TRBV4-3 to TRBJ1-2; perhaps TRBD1 as D (6 bases). This CDR3 contains 15 residues. V dropped 0 bases and J dropped 4 bases, with 12 bases sitting between them. From germline, CDR1 is LGHNA and CDR2 YSLEER. This CDR3 reads CASSQEFTGTYGYTF. In nucleotides, the CDR3 is TGCGCCAGCAGCCAAGAATTCACAGGGACCTATGGCTACACCTTC.

This chain uses TRBV28 with TRBJ2-7; possibly TRBD2 for D (5 bases). V was pared by 6 bases and J by 6 bases, with 12 bases between. Germline-derived CDR1 and CDR2 are MDHEN and SYDVKM. The CDR3 consists of 12 residues. CDR3 loop: CASRPQGGEQYF. CDR3 sequence (DNA): TGTGCCAGCAGACCCCAAGGAGGCGAGCAGTACTTC.

A note on this clone: Other nucleotide sequences in the sample specify the same CDR3. This rearrangement joins TRBV27 to TRBJ2-7; 11 bases map to TRBD1. Germline CDR1 MNHEY, CDR2 SMNVEV (reference sequence). J was trimmed by 4 bases and V by 6 bases; bases with no gene match: 8. The CDR3 runs 15 residues. Here the CDR3 DNA reads TGTGCCAGCAGCCTGACCGGGACAGGGGGTTACGAGCAGTACTTC. It specifies CASSLTGTGGYEQYF.

This chain uses TRBV19 with TRBJ2-3, with TRBD2 identical over 11 bases. Germline CDR1 and CDR2: LNHDA and SQIVND (reference sequence). The V and J ends lost 1 base and 6 bases, in that order; junction bases with no gene match: 6. The CDR3 sequence is 16 residues long. The DNA for the CDR3 is TGTGCCAGTAGTATAGTAACTAGCGGGGGCCGGGATACGCAGTATTTT. Encoded protein: CASSIVTSGGRDTQYF.

This clone has just a few counts. The chain combines TRBV27 with TRBJ1-1; D is unclear. Germline V gene lookup returns CDR1 MNHEY and CDR2 SMNVEV (reference sequence). With 2 bases removed from V and 3 bases from J, the gap between germline ends came to 10 bases. The CDR3 is 14 amino acids. In DNA form, the CDR3 reads TGTGCCAGCAGTTTAGCGGGGTTGGACACTGAAGCTTTCTTT. Residues: CASSLAGLDTEAFF.

The chain uses TRBV18 and TRBJ2-7; D might be TRBD1 (5 bases). Trimming took 0 bases from V and 5 from J, leaving 17 bases between them. Germline loops: CDR1 KGHSH, CDR2 LQKENI. This CDR3 is built from 16 residues. CDR3 in DNA: TGTGCCAGCTCACCACCTGCGTTAGGGGTTGCCCACGAGCAGTACTTC. Protein sequence: CASSPPALGVAHEQYF.

This clone was counted between two and nine times. The V call is TRBV19, the J call TRBJ2-7; the match to TRBD1 covers 9 bases. Looked up from germline, CDR1 is LNHDA and CDR2 is SQIVND (reference sequence). The V segment lost 6 bases and the J segment 4 bases; nucleotides outside the gene matches: 4. The CDR3 runs 13 residues. CDR3 sequence: CASSRTGEYEQYF. Here the CDR3 DNA reads TGTGCCAGTAGCCGGACAGGGGAGTACGAGCAGTACTTC.

DNA for the CDR3: TGTGCCAGCAGCTTAGGGAGTGGTGGGACTGAAGCTTTCTTT. The encoded protein is CASSLGSGGTEAFF. The V call is TRBV7-9, the J call TRBJ1-1, with D unclear. This CDR3 has 14 amino acids. Germline V gene lookup returns CDR1 SEHNR and CDR2 FQNEAQ (reference sequence). Between the trimmed V and J ends, which lost 1 base and 5 bases, there was a span of 11 bases.

This clone showed up just once. V is TRBV6-5 and J is TRBJ2-4; TRBD2 is a possible D gene (5 bases). This CDR3 has 12 residues. The ends were cut back, 8 bases at V and 7 bases at J, with 12 bases in the middle. Germline CDR1 is MNHEY and CDR2 is SVGAGI. CDR3 in DNA: TGTGCCAGCGGCCCCTCGGGGAACATTCAGTACTTC. Its translation: CASGPSGNIQYF.

V usage is TRBV14 and J usage is TRBJ2-2; possibly TRBD1 for D (5 bases). This CDR3 has 16 amino acids. Germline CDR1 is SGHDN and CDR2 is FVKESK. V gave up 4 bases and J gave up 2 bases, with 14 bases separating them. The CDR3 spells CASSPRTILNTGELFF. The CDR3 nucleotides are TGTGCCAGCAGCCCTCGGACAATTCTCAACACCGGGGAGCTGTTTTTT.

The chain joins TRBV4-2 to TRBJ2-3; 10 positions match TRBD2. V was clipped by 2 bases and J by 4 bases; unmatched bases: 9. This CDR3 is built from 17 residues. Germline CDR1 is LGHNA and CDR2 is YNFKEQ. The CDR3 DNA is TGTGCCAGCAGCCAAACACCAGCGGGAGGGGTCGCAGATACGCAGTATTTT. It codes for CASSQTPAGGVADTQYF.

This chain connects TRBV29-1 to TRBJ2-1; 9 nucleotides match TRBD2. CDR1 SQVTM and CDR2 ANQGSEA come from the germline V gene. Trimming at V came to 4 bases and at J to 10 bases, leaving 8 bases not matched to a gene. The CDR3 is 13 amino acids. The CDR3 region has the DNA TGCAGCGTTGGGACTAGCGTCCCGGGGGAGCAGTTCTTC. This sequence encodes CSVGTSVPGEQFF.

The chain links TRBV27 to TRBJ1-3, with a weak D call TRBD1 (6 bases). CDR1 and CDR2 (germline): MNHEY, SMNVEV (reference sequence). The CDR3 runs 16 residues. Between the trimmed V and J ends, which lost 4 bases and 0 bases, there was a span of 13 bases. CDR3 protein: CASSWGGLYSGNTIYF. As DNA, the CDR3 is TGTGCCAGCAGTTGGGGGGGGCTTTACTCTGGAAACACCATATATTTT.